This T cell receptor (beta chain) was found in a study of beta chain features in type 1 diabetes. cDNA synthesis used the whole RNA isolate, giving expressed TCRB sequences. Each sample of naive, central memory or regulatory T cells had, on average, around 3.3 million reads. Sequenced by immunoSEQ multiplex PCR; TCRdb stores in-frame clones only, minus some. The sample has more than 250,000 clones, approximately 20% seen once; the top ten hold less than 0.03%. The sample holds a few counts of this clone. Its specificity is not known. Whole-study results and caveats: In every one of the four CD4+ subsets, TCRB CDR3s were moderately but significantly shorter in Type 1 diabetes patients. cDNA-based sequencing might over-represent cells highly expressing TCR. PCR could preferentially amplify shorter templates, alike in patients and controls.

Sorting that relied on CD45RO/CCR7/CD25/CD127/CD95/CD27 yielded CD4+ naive, central memory, regulatory and stem cell-like memory cells. The TCR originated in a middle-aged woman with type 1 diabetes. Sample: naive CD4+ T cells from blood.

The CDR3 protein is CSVETGQGAYGYTF. DNA of the CDR3: TGCAGCGTTGAAACGGGACAGGGGGCCTATGGCTACACCTTC. The chain recombines TRBV29-1 with TRBJ1-2; 12 bases are a match to TRBD1. The J segment lost 4 bases and the V segment lost 2 bases, leaving 2 bases of the junction unmatched. Per germline, CDR1 SQVTM and CDR2 ANQGSEA. The length of the CDR3 is 14 residues.